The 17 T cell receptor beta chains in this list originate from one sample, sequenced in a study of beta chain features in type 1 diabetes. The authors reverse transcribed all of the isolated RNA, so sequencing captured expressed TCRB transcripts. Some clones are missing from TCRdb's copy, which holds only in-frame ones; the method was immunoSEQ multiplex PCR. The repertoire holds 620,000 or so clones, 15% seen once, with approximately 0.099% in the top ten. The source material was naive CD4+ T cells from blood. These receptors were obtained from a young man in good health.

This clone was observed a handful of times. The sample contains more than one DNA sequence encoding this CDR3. This chain's CDR3 is CASSLVAGGPNEQFF. CDR3 coding DNA: TGCGCCAGCAGCTTGGTAGCGGGGGGGCCCAATGAGCAGTTCTTC. The chain joins TRBV5-1 to TRBJ2-1; 11 nucleotides align to TRBD2. The CDR3 covers 15 residues. After removal of 0 bases from V and 6 bases from J, the junction contained 2 bases not matched to a gene. Germline V gene lookup returns CDR1 SGHRS and CDR2 YFSETQ. Supplemented by reference TRBV5-1 and TRBJ2-1, the full variable domain reads KAGVTQTPRYLIKTRGQQVTLSCSPISGHRSVSWYQQTPGQGLQFLFEYFSETQRNKGNFPGRFSGRQFSNSRSEMNVSTLELGDSALYLCASSLVAGGPNEQFFGPGTRLTVL.

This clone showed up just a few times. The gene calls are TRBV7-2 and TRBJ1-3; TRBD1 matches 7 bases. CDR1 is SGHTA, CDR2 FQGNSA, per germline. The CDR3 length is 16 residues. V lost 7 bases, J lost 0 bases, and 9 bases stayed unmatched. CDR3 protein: CASTLDRTRSGNTIYF. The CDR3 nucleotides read TGTGCCAGCACCCTGGACAGGACACGCTCTGGAAACACCATATATTTT. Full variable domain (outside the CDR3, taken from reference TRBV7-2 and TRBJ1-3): GAGVSQSPSNKVTEKGKDVELRCDPISGHTALYWYRQSLGQGLEFLIYFQGNSAPDKSGLPSDRFSAERTGGSVSTLTIQRTQQEDSAVYLCASTLDRTRSGNTIYFGEGSWLTVV.

Written as DNA, the CDR3 is TGTGCCAGCAAGGGACTAGCGGGAGAGTACGAGCAGTACTTC. Translating it yields CASKGLAGEYEQYF. V gene TRBV2 combines with J gene TRBJ2-7; 14 nucleotides agree with TRBD2. The J segment lost 4 bases and the V segment lost 7 bases, leaving 3 bases of the junction unmatched. Looked up from germline, CDR1 is SNHLY and CDR2 is FYNNEI. The CDR3 runs to 14 residues. The full variable domain, in which reference TRBV2 and TRBJ2-7 provide the parts outside the CDR3, is EPEVTQTPSHQVTQMGQEVILRCVPISNHLYFYWYRQILGQKVEFLVSFYNNEISEKSEIFDDQFSVERPDGSNFTLKIRSTKLEDSAMYFCASKGLAGEYEQYFGPGTRLTVT.

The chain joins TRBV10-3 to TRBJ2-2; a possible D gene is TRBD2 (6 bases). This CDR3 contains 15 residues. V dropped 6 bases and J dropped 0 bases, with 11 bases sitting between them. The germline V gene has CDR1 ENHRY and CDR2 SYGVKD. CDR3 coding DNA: TGTGCCATCAGGACCGGGACTGCGAACACCGGGGAGCTGTTTTTT. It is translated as CAIRTGTANTGELFF.

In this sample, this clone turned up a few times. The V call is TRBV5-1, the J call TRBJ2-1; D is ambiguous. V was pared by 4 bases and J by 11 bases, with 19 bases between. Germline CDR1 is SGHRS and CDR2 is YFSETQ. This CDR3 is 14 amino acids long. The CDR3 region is CASSAQTTGGKQFF. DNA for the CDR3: TGCGCCAGCAGCGCCCAAACTACGGGTGGGAAGCAGTTCTTC.

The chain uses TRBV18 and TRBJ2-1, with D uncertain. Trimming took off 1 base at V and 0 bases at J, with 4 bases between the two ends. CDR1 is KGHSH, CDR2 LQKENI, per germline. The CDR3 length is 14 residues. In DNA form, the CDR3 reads TGTGCCAGCTCACCACAGGTCTCCTACAATGAGCAGTTCTTC. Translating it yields CASSPQVSYNEQFF.

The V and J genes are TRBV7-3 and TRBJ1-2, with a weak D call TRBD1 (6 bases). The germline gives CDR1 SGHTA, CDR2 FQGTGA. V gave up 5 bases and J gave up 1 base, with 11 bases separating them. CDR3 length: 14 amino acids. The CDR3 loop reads CASSHDRFNYGYTF. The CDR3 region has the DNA TGTGCCAGCAGCCATGACAGGTTTAACTATGGCTACACCTTC. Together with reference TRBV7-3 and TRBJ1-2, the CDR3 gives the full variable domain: GAGVSQTPSNKVTEKGKYVELRCDPISGHTALYWYRQSLGQGPEFLIYFQGTGAADDSGLPNDRFFAVRPEGSVSTLKIQRTERGDSAVYLCASSHDRFNYGYTFGSGTRLTVV.

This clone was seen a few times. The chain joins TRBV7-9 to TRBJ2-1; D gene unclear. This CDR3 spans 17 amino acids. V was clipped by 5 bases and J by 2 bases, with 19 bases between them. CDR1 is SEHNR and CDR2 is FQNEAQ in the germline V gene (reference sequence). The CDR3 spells CASSAQMASITYNEQFF. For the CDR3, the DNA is TGTGCCAGCAGCGCCCAGATGGCCTCCATTACCTACAATGAGCAGTTCTTC. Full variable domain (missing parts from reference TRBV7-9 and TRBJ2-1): DTGVSQNPRHKITKRGQNVTFRCDPISEHNRLYWYRQTLGQGPEFLTYFQNEAQLEKSRLLSDRFSAERPKGSFSTLEIQRTEQGDSAMYLCASSAQMASITYNEQFFGPGTRLTVL.

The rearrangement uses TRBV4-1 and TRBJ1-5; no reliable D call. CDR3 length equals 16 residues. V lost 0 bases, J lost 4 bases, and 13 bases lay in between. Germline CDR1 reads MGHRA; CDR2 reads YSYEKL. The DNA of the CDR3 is TGCGCCAGCAGCCAAGAAGCGGCCAGAACGAATCAGCCCCAGCATTTT. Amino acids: CASSQEAARTNQPQHF.

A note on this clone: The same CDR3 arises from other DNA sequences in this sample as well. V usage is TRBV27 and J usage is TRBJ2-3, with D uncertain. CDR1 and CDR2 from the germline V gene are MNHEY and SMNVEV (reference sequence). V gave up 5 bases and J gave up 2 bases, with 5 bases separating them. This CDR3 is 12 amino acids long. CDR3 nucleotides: TGTGCCAGCAGTCCTCCCACAGATACGCAGTATTTT. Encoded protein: CASSPPTDTQYF.

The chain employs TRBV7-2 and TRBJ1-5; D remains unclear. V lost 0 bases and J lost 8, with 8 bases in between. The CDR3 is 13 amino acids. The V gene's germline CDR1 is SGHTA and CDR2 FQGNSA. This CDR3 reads CASSLAAGKPQHF. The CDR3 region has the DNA TGTGCCAGCAGCTTAGCGGCGGGGAAGCCCCAGCATTTT.

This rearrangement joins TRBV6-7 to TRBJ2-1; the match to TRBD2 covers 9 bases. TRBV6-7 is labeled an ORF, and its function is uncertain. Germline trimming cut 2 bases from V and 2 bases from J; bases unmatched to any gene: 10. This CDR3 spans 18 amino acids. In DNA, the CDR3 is TGTGCCAGCAGTTACGGGCGGGAGGGCGGAAAGACCTACAATGAGCAGTTCTTC. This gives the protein CASSYGREGGKTYNEQFF.

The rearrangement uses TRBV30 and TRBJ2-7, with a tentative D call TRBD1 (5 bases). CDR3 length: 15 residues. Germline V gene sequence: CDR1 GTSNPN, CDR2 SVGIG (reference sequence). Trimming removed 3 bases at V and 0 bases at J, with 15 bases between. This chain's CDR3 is CAWSNGHPSSYEQYF. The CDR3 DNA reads TGTGCCTGGAGCAATGGACACCCCAGCTCCTACGAGCAGTACTTC.

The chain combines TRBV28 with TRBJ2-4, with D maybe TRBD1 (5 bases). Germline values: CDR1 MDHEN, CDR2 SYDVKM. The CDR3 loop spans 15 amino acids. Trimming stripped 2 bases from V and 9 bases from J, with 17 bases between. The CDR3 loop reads CASSLALRQRPIQYF. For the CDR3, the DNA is TGTGCCAGCAGTTTAGCCCTTCGACAGCGTCCCATTCAGTACTTC.

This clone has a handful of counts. As DNA, the CDR3 is TGCGCCAGCAGCCAGACGGACAGGGGTAAAGAGACCCAGTACTTC. Translating it yields CASSQTDRGKETQYF. This chain joins TRBV4-3 and TRBJ2-5; 9 nucleotides line up with TRBD1. The V gene's germline CDR1 is LGHNA and CDR2 YSLEER. Trimming took 3 bases from V and 3 from J; bases not matched to a gene: 5. This CDR3 comprises 15 residues.

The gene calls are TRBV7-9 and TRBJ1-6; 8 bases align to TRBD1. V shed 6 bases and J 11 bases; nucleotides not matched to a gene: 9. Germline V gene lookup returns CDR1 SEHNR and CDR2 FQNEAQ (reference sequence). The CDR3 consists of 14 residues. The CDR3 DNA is TGTGCCAGCAGAGTGGACAGGGAGAGAACACCCCTCCACTTT. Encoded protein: CASRVDRERTPLHF.

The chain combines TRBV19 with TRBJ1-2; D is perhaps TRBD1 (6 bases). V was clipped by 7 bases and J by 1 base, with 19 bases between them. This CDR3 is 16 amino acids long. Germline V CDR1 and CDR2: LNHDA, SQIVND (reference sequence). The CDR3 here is CASTPRDTYFNYGYTF. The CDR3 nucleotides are TGTGCCAGTACTCCCCGGGACACCTATTTTAACTATGGCTACACCTTC.